The clone carrying this TCR beta chain was counted ten times or more. Its specificity is unknown. Amplification yielded TCR beta CDR3 regions, with RNA transcripts as the source. The TCR CDR3 was amplified in a first-round RT-PCR using the HTBI primer set. In TCRdb, the multiplex PCR reads were re-called with MiXCR into one record per CDR3 protein. Of hundreds of thousands of distinct CDR3 sequences in the sample, less than 25% were seen once. The V and J ends lost 2 bases and 3 bases, in that order; junction bases with no gene match: 3. Germline CDR1 MDHEN, CDR2 SYDVKM. This CDR3 region has 14 residues. This specimen comes from a study of T cells in Graves' hyperthyroidism and ophthalmopathy. Findings of the study overall: Expanded thyroid clonotypes (above 0.001) were mostly also found in blood. Before onset, ophthalmopathy was predicted by the model a median 6.5 months earlier.

The sequenced sample consisted of blood. This TCR derives from a man aged 25-40 years with Graves' ophthalmopathy. This sequence joins TRBV28 and TRBJ2-7, with 8 bases lining up with TRBD1. CDR3 residues: CASSLQTGDYEQYF. CDR3 nucleotides: TGTGCCAGCAGTTTACAGACAGGGGACTACGAGCAGTACTTC. The full variable domain, its missing parts supplied by reference TRBV28 and TRBJ2-7, is DVKVTQSSRYLVKRTGEKVFLECVQDMDHENMFWYRQDPGLGLRLIYFSYDVKMKEKGDIPEGYSVSREKKERFSLILESASTNQTSMYLCASSLQTGDYEQYFGPGTRLTVT.